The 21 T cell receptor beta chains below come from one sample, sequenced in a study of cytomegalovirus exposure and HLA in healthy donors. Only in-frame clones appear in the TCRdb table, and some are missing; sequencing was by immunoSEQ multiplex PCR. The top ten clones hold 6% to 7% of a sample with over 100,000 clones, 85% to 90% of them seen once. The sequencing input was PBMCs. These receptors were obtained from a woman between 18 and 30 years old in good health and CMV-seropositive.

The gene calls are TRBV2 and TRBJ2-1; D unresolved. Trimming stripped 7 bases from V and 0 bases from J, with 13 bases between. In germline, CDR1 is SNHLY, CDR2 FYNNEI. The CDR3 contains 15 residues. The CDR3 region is CASKEIDSSYNEQFF. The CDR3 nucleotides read TGTGCCAGCAAGGAGATCGATTCCTCCTACAATGAGCAGTTCTTC.

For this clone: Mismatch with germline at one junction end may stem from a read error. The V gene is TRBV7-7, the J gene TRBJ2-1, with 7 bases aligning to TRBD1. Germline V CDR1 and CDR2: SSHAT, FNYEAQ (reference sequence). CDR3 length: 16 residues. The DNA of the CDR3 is TGTGCTAGCAGCCCCTGGACCGGACAGGTTCCCAATGAGCAGTTCTTC. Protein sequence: CASSPWTGQVPNEQFF.

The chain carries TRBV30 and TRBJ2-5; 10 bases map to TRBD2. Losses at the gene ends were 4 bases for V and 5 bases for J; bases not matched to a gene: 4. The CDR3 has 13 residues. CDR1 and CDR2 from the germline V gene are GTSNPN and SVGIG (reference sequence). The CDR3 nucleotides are TGTGCCTGGAATTTAGCGGGGGGTGAGACCCAGTACTTC. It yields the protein CAWNLAGGETQYF. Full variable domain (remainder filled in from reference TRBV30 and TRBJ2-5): SQTIHQWPATLVQPVGSPLSLECTVEGTSNPNLYWYRQAAGRGLQLLFYSVGIGQISSEVPQNLSASRPQDRQFILSSKKLLLSDSGFYLCAWNLAGGETQYFGPGTRLLVL.

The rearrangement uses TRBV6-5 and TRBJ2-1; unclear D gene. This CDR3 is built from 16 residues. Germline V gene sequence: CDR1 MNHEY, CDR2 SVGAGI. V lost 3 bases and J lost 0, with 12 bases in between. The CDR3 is CASSYANTYSYNEQFF. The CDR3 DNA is TGTGCCAGCAGTTATGCCAATACCTACTCCTACAATGAGCAGTTCTTC.

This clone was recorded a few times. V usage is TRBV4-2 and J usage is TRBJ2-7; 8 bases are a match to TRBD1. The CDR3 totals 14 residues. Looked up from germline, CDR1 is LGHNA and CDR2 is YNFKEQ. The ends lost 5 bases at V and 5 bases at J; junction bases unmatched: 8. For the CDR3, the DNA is TGTGCCAGCAGCTCGACCGGACAGGGTAACGAGCAGTACTTC. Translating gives CASSSTGQGNEQYF.

The CDR3 reads CASSPPVEFNYGYTF. The CDR3, as DNA: TGTGCCAGCAGCCCCCCGGTGGAGTTTAACTATGGCTACACCTTC. This sequence joins TRBV6-5 and TRBJ1-2; D is unresolved. The CDR3 is 15 amino acids. Per the germline V gene, CDR1 is MNHEY and CDR2 is SVGAGI. Trimming pared 6 bases from V and 1 base from J, leaving 15 bases between.

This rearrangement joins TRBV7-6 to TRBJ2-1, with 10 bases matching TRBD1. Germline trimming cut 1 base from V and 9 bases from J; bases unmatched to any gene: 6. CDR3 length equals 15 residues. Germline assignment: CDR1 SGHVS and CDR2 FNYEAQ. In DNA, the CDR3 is TGTGCCAGCAGCTTAGGCGGGACAGGGGTTGGTGAGCAGTTCTTC. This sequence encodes CASSLGGTGVGEQFF.

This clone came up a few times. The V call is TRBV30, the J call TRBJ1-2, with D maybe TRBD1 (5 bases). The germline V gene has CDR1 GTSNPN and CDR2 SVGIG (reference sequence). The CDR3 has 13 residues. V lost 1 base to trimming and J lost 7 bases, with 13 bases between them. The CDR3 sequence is CAWSGRQGGGYTF. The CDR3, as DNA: TGTGCCTGGAGTGGTCGCCAGGGAGGTGGCTACACCTTC.

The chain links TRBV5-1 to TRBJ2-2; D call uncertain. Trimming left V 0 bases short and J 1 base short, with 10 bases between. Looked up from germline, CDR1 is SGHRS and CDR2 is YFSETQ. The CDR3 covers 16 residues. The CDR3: CASSLAGQKNTGELFF. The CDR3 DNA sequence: TGCGCCAGCAGCTTGGCTGGGCAAAAGAACACCGGGGAGCTGTTTTTT. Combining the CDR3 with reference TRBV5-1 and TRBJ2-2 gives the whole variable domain KAGVTQTPRYLIKTRGQQVTLSCSPISGHRSVSWYQQTPGQGLQFLFEYFSETQRNKGNFPGRFSGRQFSNSRSEMNVSTLELGDSALYLCASSLAGQKNTGELFFGEGSRLTVL.

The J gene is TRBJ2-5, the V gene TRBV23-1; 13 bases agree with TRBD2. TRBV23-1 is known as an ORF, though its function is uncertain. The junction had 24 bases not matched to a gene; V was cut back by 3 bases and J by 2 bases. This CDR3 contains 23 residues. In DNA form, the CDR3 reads TGCGCCAGCAGTCACTCCGGGACTAGCGGGGAGGCAGCCAAGGGGGGGAGTCAAGAGACCCAGTACTTC. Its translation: CASSHSGTSGEAAKGGSQETQYF.

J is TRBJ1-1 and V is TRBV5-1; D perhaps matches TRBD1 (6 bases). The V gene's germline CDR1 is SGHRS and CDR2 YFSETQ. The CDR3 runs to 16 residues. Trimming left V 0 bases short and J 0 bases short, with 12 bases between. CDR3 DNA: TGCGCCAGCAGCTTGGTGGGGACAAGCATGAACACTGAAGCTTTCTTT. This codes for CASSLVGTSMNTEAFF.

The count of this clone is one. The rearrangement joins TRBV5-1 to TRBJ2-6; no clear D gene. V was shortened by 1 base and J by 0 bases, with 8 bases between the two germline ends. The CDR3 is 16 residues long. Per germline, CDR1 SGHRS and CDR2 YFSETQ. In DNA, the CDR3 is TGCGCCAGCAGCTTGACACCTGACTCTGGGGCCAACGTCCTGACTTTC. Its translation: CASSLTPDSGANVLTF.

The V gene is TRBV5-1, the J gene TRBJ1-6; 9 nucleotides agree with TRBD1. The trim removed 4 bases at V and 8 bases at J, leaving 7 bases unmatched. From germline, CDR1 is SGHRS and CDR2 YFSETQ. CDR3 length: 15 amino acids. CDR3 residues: CASSNGQGKYSPLHF. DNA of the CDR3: TGCGCCAGCAGCAATGGACAGGGGAAATATTCACCCCTCCACTTT.

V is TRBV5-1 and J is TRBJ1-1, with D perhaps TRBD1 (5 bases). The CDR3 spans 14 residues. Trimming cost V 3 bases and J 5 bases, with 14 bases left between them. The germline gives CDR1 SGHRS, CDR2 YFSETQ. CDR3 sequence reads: CASSSDTGGTEAFF. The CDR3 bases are TGCGCCAGCAGCTCGGACACCGGTGGGACTGAAGCTTTCTTT.

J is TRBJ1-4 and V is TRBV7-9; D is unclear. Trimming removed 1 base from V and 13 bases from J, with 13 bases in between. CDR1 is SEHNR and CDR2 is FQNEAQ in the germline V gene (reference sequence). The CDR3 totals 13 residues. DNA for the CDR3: TGTGCCAGCAGCTTAGGAGGAAAGAGGTTACTGTTTTTT. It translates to CASSLGGKRLLFF.

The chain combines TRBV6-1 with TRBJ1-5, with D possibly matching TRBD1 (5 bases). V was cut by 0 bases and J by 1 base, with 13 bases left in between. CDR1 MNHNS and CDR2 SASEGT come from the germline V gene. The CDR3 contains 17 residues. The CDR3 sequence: CASSEAIIPGSNQPQHF. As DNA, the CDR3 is TGTGCCAGCAGTGAAGCGATCATTCCAGGGAGCAATCAGCCCCAGCATTTT.

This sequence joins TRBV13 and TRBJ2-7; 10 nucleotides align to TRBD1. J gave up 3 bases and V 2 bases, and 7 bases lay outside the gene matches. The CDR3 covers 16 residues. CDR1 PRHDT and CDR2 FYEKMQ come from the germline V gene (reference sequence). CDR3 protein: CASSLSLTGGSYEQYF. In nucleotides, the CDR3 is TGTGCCAGCAGCTTATCCCTGACAGGGGGCAGCTACGAGCAGTACTTC. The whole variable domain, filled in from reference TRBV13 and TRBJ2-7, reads AAGVIQSPRHLIKEKRETATLKCYPIPRHDTVYWYQQGPGQDPQFLISFYEKMQSDKGSIPDRFSAQQFSDYHSELNMSSLELGDSALYFCASSLSLTGGSYEQYFGPGTRLTVT.

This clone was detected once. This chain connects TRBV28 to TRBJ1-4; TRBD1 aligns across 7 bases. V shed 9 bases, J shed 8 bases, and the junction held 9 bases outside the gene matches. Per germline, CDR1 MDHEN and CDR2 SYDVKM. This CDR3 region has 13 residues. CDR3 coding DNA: TGTGCCAGTACAGGGGAAGTTCGAGAAAAACTGTTTTTT. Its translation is CASTGEVREKLFF.

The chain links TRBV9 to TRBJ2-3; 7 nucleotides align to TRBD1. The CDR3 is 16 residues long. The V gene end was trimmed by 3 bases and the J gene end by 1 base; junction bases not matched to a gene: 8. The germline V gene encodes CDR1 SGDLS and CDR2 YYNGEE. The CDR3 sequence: CASSAPGTAGTDTQYF. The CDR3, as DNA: TGTGCCAGCAGCGCCCCCGGGACAGCGGGCACAGATACGCAGTATTTT.

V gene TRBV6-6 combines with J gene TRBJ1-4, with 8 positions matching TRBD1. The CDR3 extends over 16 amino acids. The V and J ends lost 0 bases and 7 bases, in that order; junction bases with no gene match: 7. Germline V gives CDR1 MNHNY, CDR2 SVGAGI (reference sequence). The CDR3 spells CASSYSNQGAGEKLFF. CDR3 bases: TGTGCCAGCAGTTACTCGAATCAGGGGGCAGGTGAAAAACTGTTTTTT.

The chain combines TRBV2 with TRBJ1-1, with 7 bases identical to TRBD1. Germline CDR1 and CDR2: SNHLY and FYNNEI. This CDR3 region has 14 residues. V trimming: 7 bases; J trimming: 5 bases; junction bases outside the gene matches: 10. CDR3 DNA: TGTGCCAGCACCGGGACAGCGTCAGCAACTGAAGCTTTCTTT. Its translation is CASTGTASATEAFF.